This T cell receptor (beta chain) was recovered during a study of shared clonotypes between healthy human individuals. Between the trimmed V and J ends, which lost 5 bases and 3 bases, there was a span of 11 bases. The CDR3 totals 13 residues. Germline-derived CDR1 and CDR2 are PRHDT and FYEKMQ (reference sequence). Regarding this clone: Its antigen is unidentified.

As handled by the study authors: Filtering differed because ImmunoSEQ produced junction-only sequences that carried no quality scores. Produced via immunoSEQ multiplex PCR; TCRdb's table is partial and in-frame only. V, J and clone size derive from that table, while D and trimming were established from the DNA sequence. Found here are millions of clones, about 95% of them singletons; the top ten hold roughly 1%. CD8 cells classed as naive were CD45RO-negative and positively selected for CCR7, excluding terminally differentiated effector memory CD45RA+ cells. Findings and caveats of the study: Generation probability values for non-shared clonotypes were lower than those for clonotypes shared by all four donors.

What was sequenced was naive CD8+ T cells sorted from blood. The rearrangement uses TRBV13 and TRBJ2-7; D is undetermined. This receptor was obtained from a man younger than 35 in good health. The CDR3 here is CASSPSPGYEQYF. CDR3 DNA sequence: TGTGCCAGCAGCCCCAGCCCGGGCTACGAGCAGTACTTC.